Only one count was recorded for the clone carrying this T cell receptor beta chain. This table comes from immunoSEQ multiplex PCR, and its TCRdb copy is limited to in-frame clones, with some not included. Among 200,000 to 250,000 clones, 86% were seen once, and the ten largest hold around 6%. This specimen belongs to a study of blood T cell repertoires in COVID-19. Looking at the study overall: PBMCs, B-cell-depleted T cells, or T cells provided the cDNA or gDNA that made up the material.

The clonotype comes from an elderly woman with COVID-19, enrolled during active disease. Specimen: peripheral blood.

The CDR3 DNA reads TGTGCCAGTAGTATAGGGACACCGAGAAGCTCCTATAATTCACCCCTCCACTTT. Amino acid sequence: CASSIGTPRSSYNSPLHF. This rearrangement joins TRBV19 to TRBJ1-6; the D gene is possibly TRBD1 (5 bases). The germline gives CDR1 LNHDA, CDR2 SQIVND (reference sequence). This CDR3 spans 18 amino acids. The V end lost 1 base, the J end lost 0 bases, and 13 bases lay between the germline ends.